This T cell receptor beta chain was recovered during a study of metastatic and nonmetastatic thyroid tumors. Overall study: Repertoires of blood and of tissue (tumor or nodule) from malignant and benign thyroid patients were compared.

Source study methods: Built for papillary thyroid cancer, a distant-metastasis classifier drew on CDR3 differences across clinicopathological groups. TCRdb re-called the PCR reads via MiXCR. The V and J calls, along with clone size, are taken from TCRdb and not from the paper's own processing. The sample yields 20,000 to 25,000 clones, 15% to 20% seen once. Whole-study results and caveats: Malignant thyroid tumors reportedly had TCR beta diversity that was significantly higher than in benign nodules, in blood and tumor.

Turning to this clone: The target antigen is unknown.

No treatment of any kind had been given to any patient before thyroid surgery. V lost 4 bases and J lost 12, with 19 bases in between. The CDR3 is 15 amino acids. Germline loops: CDR1 SGHVS, CDR2 FQNEAQ. The sequence was obtained from a male donor with papillary thyroid cancer or a benign thyroid nodule (not recorded which). Some clones in this sample may be carry-over from other donors' samples. This rearrangement joins TRBV7-8 to TRBJ1-6; tentatively, D is TRBD1 (6 bases). What was sequenced was blood. In nucleotides, the CDR3 is TGTGCCAGCAGCTCCGTGACAGGTGGAATTATACCCCTCCACTTT. Translation gives CASSSVTGGIIPLHF.